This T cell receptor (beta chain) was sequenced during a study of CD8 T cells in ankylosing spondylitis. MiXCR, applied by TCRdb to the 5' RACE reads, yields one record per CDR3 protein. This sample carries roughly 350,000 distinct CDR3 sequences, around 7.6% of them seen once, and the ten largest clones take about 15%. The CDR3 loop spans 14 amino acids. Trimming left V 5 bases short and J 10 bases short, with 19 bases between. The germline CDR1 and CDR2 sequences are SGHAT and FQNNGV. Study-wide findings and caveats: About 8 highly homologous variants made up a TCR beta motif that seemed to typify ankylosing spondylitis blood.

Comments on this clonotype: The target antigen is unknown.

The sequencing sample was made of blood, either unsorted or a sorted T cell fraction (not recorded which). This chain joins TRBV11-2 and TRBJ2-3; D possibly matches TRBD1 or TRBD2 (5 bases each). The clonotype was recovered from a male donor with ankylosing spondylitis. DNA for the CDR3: TGTGCCAGCAGCGCAACTAGTGGGGGTGAGGCGCAGTATTTT. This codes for CASSATSGGEAQYF.